The clone carrying this T cell receptor (beta chain) was found once. The data derive from a study of blood T cell repertoires in COVID-19. Turning to the study itself: The study drew acute and convalescent COVID-19 samples from the United States, Italy and Spain. The cDNA or gDNA used as material had been derived from T cells, B-cell-depleted T cells, or PBMCs.

In the original workflow: Estimation of nucleated cell counts was performed using reference gene primer amplification. Produced via immunoSEQ multiplex PCR; TCRdb's table is partial and in-frame only. That table supplies the V and J calls and clone size; D and trimming were determined from the DNA. In the table there are some 200,000 clones, 80% to 90% of which are singletons. The CDR3 sequence is 16 residues long. Deletions cut 0 bases from V and 2 bases from J, with 11 bases between. The germline CDR1 and CDR2 sequences are MGHRA and YSYEKL. The sequence was obtained from a woman between 50 and 59 years old with acute or convalescent COVID-19. The sequencing sample was made of peripheral blood. V and J are TRBV4-1 and TRBJ1-3, with D maybe TRBD1 (5 bases). CDR3 in amino acids: CASSQDYGAPGNTIYF. The CDR3 region has the DNA TGCGCCAGCAGCCAAGATTATGGGGCACCTGGAAACACCATATATTTT.